These 10 T cell receptor beta chains were sequenced from one sample in a study of shared clonotypes between healthy human individuals. Sequencing used immunoSEQ multiplex PCR; TCRdb keeps in-frame clones, though not all of them. The table has around 510,000 clones, around 81% seen once; the top ten hold 9.5% to 15%. The sequenced sample was PBMCs. The origin of the receptors is a woman between 40 and 55 years old in good health. Some clones in this sample may be carry-over from other donors' samples.

This rearrangement joins TRBV5-4 to TRBJ2-5; maybe TRBD2 (6 bases). The CDR3 has 14 amino acids. Trimming took off 4 bases at V and 2 bases at J, with 12 bases between the two ends. Germline values: CDR1 SGHNT, CDR2 YYREEE (reference sequence). The CDR3 sequence is CASSHLAGQETQYF. The CDR3 DNA follows: TGTGCCAGCAGCCACCTGGCGGGGCAAGAGACCCAGTACTTC.

This CDR3 reads CASSLRRSNNEQFF. The CDR3 DNA sequence: TGTGCCAGCAGCTTGCGTCGTTCTAACAATGAGCAGTTCTTC. This rearrangement joins TRBV11-1 to TRBJ2-1; D is undetermined. The CDR3 has 14 residues. V lost 3 bases to trimming and J lost 5 bases, with 11 bases between them. Germline-derived CDR1 and CDR2 are SGHAT and FQDESV (reference sequence).

This clone was counted a few times. The chain combines TRBV19 with TRBJ2-2, with D possibly called TRBD1 or TRBD2 (5 bases each). V lost 8 bases and J lost 6, with 16 bases in between. The CDR3 is 14 residues long. The germline V gene has CDR1 LNHDA and CDR2 SQIVND (reference sequence). The CDR3 loop reads CASGDRFGAGELFF. CDR3 bases: TGTGCCAGTGGGGACCGCTTCGGGGCCGGGGAGCTGTTTTTT.

Only a few counts were recorded for this clone. The V and J genes are TRBV4-3 and TRBJ1-5; D is possibly TRBD1 (6 bases). Trimming stripped 4 bases from V and 5 bases from J, with 9 bases between. This CDR3 region has 13 residues. The V gene's germline CDR1 is LGHNA and CDR2 YSLEER. The CDR3 protein is CASSRYRDQPQHF. The CDR3, as DNA: TGCGCCAGCAGCCGCTACAGGGATCAGCCCCAGCATTTT.

The rearrangement joins TRBV5-1 to TRBJ2-7, with 8 nucleotides matching TRBD1. CDR1 and CDR2 from the germline V gene are SGHRS and YFSETQ. This CDR3 is built from 15 residues. V lost 2 bases and J lost 2; bases outside the gene matches: 6. The CDR3 sequence: CASSLGQGRTYEQYF. CDR3 DNA sequence: TGCGCCAGCAGCTTAGGACAGGGAAGGACCTACGAGCAGTACTTC.

The chain uses TRBV6-1 and TRBJ1-5; no clear D. There are 13 residues in the CDR3. V shed 0 bases and J shed 7 bases, with 7 bases lying between them. Germline V gene lookup returns CDR1 MNHNS and CDR2 SASEGT. CDR3 DNA: TGTGCCAGCAGTGAAGCTTTAAGCCAGCCCCAGCATTTT. Translation gives CASSEALSQPQHF.

This clone was seen more than once but under ten times. The chain carries TRBV30 and TRBJ2-2; 9 bases fit TRBD2. With V trimmed by 5 bases and J by 5 bases, 9 bases remained unmatched. The CDR3 spans 15 residues. CDR1 is GTSNPN, CDR2 SVGIG, per germline (reference sequence). The CDR3 sequence: CAWEGRLAGTGELFF. The DNA for the CDR3 is TGTGCCTGGGAGGGGAGGCTAGCGGGAACCGGGGAGCTGTTTTTT.

The chain has TRBV7-9 and TRBJ1-1; D not certain. The CDR3 is made up of 13 amino acids. CDR1 and CDR2 (germline): SEHNR, FQNEAQ (reference sequence). V was clipped by 5 bases and J by 4 bases, with 11 bases between them. The CDR3 DNA is TGTGCCAGCAGCGGCCTAGGAGGCACTGAAGCTTTCTTT. This sequence encodes CASSGLGGTEAFF.

This chain uses TRBV11-2 with TRBJ2-7; 8 positions match TRBD2. V dropped 0 bases and J dropped 4; count of bases not matched to a gene: 5. The CDR3 contains 15 residues. Germline CDR1 and CDR2: SGHAT and FQNNGV. CDR3 in amino acids: CASSLDGLAEYEQYF. Written as DNA, the CDR3 is TGTGCCAGCAGCTTAGATGGACTAGCAGAATACGAGCAGTACTTC.

CDR3 bases: TGTGCCAGTAGTATAGGGGGACTCCAAGAGACCCAGTACTTC. Its translation is CASSIGGLQETQYF. The chain employs TRBV19 and TRBJ2-5; D may be TRBD2 (6 bases). V lost 1 base and J lost 1, with 7 bases in between. Germline CDR1 reads LNHDA; CDR2 reads SQIVND (reference sequence). This CDR3 region has 14 residues. Drawing the rest from reference TRBV19 and TRBJ2-5, the complete variable domain is DGGITQSPKYLFRKEGQNVTLSCEQNLNHDAMYWYRQDPGQGLRLIYYSQIVNDFQKGDIAEGYSVSREKKESFPLTVTSAQKNPTAFYLCASSIGGLQETQYFGPGTRLLVL.